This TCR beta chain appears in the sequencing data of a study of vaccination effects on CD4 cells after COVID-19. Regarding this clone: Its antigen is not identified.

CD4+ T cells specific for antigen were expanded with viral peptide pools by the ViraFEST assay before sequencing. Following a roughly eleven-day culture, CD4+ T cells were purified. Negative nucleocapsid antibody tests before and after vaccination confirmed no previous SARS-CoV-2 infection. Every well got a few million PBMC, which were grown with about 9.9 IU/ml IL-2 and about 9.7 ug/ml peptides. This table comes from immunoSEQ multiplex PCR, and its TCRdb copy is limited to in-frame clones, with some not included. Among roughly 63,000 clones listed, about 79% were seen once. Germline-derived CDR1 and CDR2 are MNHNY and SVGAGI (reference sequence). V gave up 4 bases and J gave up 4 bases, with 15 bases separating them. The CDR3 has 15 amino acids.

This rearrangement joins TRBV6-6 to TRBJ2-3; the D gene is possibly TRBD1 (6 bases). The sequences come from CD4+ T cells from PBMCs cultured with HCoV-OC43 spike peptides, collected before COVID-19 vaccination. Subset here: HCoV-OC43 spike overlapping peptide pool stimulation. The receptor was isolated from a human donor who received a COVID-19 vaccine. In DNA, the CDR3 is TGTGCCAGCAGTTCGACAACCGGGACACCAGATACGCAGTATTTT. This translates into CASSSTTGTPDTQYF.